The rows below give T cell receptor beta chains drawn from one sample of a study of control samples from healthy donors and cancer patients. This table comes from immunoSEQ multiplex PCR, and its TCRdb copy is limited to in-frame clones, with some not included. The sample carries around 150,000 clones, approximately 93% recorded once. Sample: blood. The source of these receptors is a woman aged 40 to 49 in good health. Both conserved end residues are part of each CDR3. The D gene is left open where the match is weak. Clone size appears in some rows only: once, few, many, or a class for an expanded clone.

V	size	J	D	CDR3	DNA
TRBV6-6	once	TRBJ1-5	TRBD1	CASSYSITGDNQPQHF	TGTGCCAGCAGTTACTCGATCACAGGGGACAATCAGCCCCAGCATTTT
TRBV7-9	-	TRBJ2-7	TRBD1	CASSFRTGIYEQYF	TGTGCCAGCAGCTTCCGGACAGGGATATACGAGCAGTACTTC
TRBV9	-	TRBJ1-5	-	CASSVGPHGGQPQHF	TGTGCCAGCAGCGTAGGGCCCCACGGTGGGCAGCCCCAGCATTTT
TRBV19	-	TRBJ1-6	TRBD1	CASSIRQGDNSPLHF	TGTGCCAGTAGTATCCGGCAGGGGGATAATTCACCCCTCCACTTT
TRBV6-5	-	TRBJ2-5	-	CAGSGRYQETQYF	TGTGCCGGCTCGGGGCGGTACCAAGAGACCCAGTACTTC
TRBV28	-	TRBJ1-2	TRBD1	CASSLDRVDGYTF	TGTGCCAGCAGTTTAGACAGGGTGGATGGCTACACCTTC
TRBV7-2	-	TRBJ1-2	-	CASSPKSGPSNYGYTF	TGTGCCAGCAGTCCTAAATCGGGCCCGTCTAACTATGGCTACACCTTC
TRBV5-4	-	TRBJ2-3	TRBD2	CASSLGNAGGYDTQYF	TGTGCCAGCAGCTTGGGTAATGCGGGAGGGTATGATACGCAGTATTTT
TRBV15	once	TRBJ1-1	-	CATSRDRGRVTEAFF	TGTGCCACCAGCAGAGATAGAGGCAGGGTAACTGAAGCTTTCTTT
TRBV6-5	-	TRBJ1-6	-	CASSYAPEGYNSPLHF	TGTGCCAGCAGTTACGCCCCAGAAGGATATAATTCACCCCTCCACTTT
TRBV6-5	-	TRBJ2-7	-	CASSYLGGTYEQYF	TGTGCCAGCAGTTACCTTGGCGGCACCTACGAGCAGTACTTC
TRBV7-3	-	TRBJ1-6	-	CASSLSPERPLHF	TGTGCCAGCAGCCTAAGCCCCGAGAGACCCCTCCACTTT
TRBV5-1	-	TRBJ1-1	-	CASSLFGRMNTEAFF	TGCGCCAGCAGCTTGTTCGGCCGGATGAACACTGAAGCTTTCTTT
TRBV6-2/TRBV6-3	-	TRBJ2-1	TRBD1	CASSLIRRSGGTTYNEQFF	TGTGCCAGCAGTTTGATTAGGCGGTCAGGGGGAACTACCTACAATGAGCAGTTCTTC
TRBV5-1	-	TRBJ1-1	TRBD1	CASSLGTGGSRPAFF	TGCGCCAGCAGCTTGGGAACAGGGGGCTCGAGGCCGGCTTTCTTT
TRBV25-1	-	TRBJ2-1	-	CASSDQGISTPYNEQFF	TGTGCCAGCAGTGATCAGGGAATTAGTACTCCCTACAATGAGCAGTTCTTC